This T cell receptor (beta chain) was captured by sequencing in a study of shared clonotypes between healthy human individuals. The sorted-subset replicate PCRs were given 150 to 200 ng DNA, which is 31,000 or so T cell genomes. Only in-frame clones appear in the TCRdb table, and some are missing; sequencing was by immunoSEQ multiplex PCR. The sample lists about 2.1 million clones; roughly 91% were seen once. Study-wide results and limits: When naive CD4 clonotypes were compared across a handful of donors, around 5% were shared.

There are 13 residues in the CDR3. The germline V gene has CDR1 GTSNPN and CDR2 SVGIG (reference sequence). With 5 bases clipped from V and 4 bases from J, the junction kept 6 bases outside the gene matches. With regard to this clone: Its antigen is currently unknown.

The naive CD8 fraction comprised CD45RO-negative cells positively selected for CCR7 and excluded terminally differentiated effector memory CD45RA+ cells. Only Caucasian adults living in Nashville, Tennessee served as donors. The chain employs TRBV30 and TRBJ1-1; TRBD1 agrees at 8 bases. Sequencing used naive CD8+ T cells from PBMCs. The TCR was taken from a man aged 18 to 30 in good health. Some clones in this sample may be carry-over from other donors' samples. The CDR3 nucleotides read TGTGCCTGGGAAGCAGGGGGCCGCACTGAAGCTTTCTTT. Its protein product is CAWEAGGRTEAFF.